Listed below are T cell receptor beta chains from one sample, sequenced in a study of blood T cell repertoires in COVID-19. Clones were sequenced by immunoSEQ multiplex PCR, and TCRdb holds only the in-frame ones, with some missing. The sample carries around 250,000 clones, around 84% recorded once. Sample: PBMCs or T cells enriched from blood (not recorded which). Receptor source: a man aged 25 to 45 with acute COVID-19. Each CDR3 is given with its conserved first and last residue. D genes are given only for firm matches. Clone size appears in some rows only: once, few, many, or a class for an expanded clone.

CDR3 length	D gene	clone size	J gene	V gene	CDR3 DNA	CDR3 protein
19	.	.	TRBJ1-5	TRBV3-1/TRBV3-2	TGTGCCAGCAGCCCAATCTCGACAGGCGCCCACCATAGCAATCAGCCCCAGCATTTT	CASSPISTGAHHSNQPQHF
16	TRBD2	.	TRBJ2-3	TRBV4-2	TGTGCCAGCAGCCCCCAAGCTAGCGGGAGAGGGGATACGCAGTATTTT	CASSPQASGRGDTQYF
13	.	.	TRBJ1-1	TRBV7-8	TGTGCCAGCAGCCTAAAACTGGGTTCAGGGGCTTTCTTT	CASSLKLGSGAFF
13	.	.	TRBJ2-3	TRBV18	TGTGCCAGCTCACCGTTAAGCACAGATACGCAGTATTTT	CASSPLSTDTQYF
14	TRBD2	.	TRBJ2-5	TRBV24-1	TGTGCCACCAGAGGAGCGGGAAACCAAGAGACCCAGTACTTC	CATRGAGNQETQYF
14	.	.	TRBJ2-1	TRBV29-1	TGCAGCACTGAGGAGGGGAGGTCCTACAATGAGCAGTTCTTC	CSTEEGRSYNEQFF
13	TRBD1	.	TRBJ1-1	TRBV7-9	TGTGCCAGCAGCGACAGGGGGGCAACTGAAGCTTTCTTT	CASSDRGATEAFF
15	TRBD2	.	TRBJ2-3	TRBV3-1/TRBV3-2	TGTGCCAGCAGCCAAGATTACGCGACTAGCGAAACGCAGTATTTT	CASSQDYATSETQYF
14	.	.	TRBJ1-2	TRBV5-4	TGTGCCAGCACCTTTGGGAGGAGTAACTATGGCTACACCTTC	CASTFGRSNYGYTF
17	TRBD2	.	TRBJ2-2	TRBV25-1	TGTGCCAGCAGTGGGGGACTAGCGGGGGTCAACACCGGGGAGCTGTTTTTT	CASSGGLAGVNTGELFF
15	.	.	TRBJ1-1	TRBV5-4	TGTGCCAGCAGCTTGGAGATAGGGGTGAACACTGAAGCTTTCTTT	CASSLEIGVNTEAFF
17	TRBD2	.	TRBJ2-1	TRBV25-1	TGTGCCAGCAGTACCGGACCCCTCCAGCGGGGATATAATGAGCAGTTCTTC	CASSTGPLQRGYNEQFF
16	TRBD2	.	TRBJ2-1	TRBV4-2	TGTGCCAGCAGCAGCCAACCAGCGGGAGTTGGGAATGAGCAGTTCTTC	CASSSQPAGVGNEQFF
15	.	.	TRBJ2-4	TRBV2	TGTGCCAGCAGCGGGGATGTCCTAGCCAAAAACATTCAGTACTTC	CASSGDVLAKNIQYF
13	.	few	TRBJ1-3	TRBV23-1	TGCGCCAGCGCGGGAAACACAAGAAACACCATATATTTT	CASAGNTRNTIYF
18	.	.	TRBJ1-2	TRBV3-1/TRBV3-2	TGTGCCAGCAGCCTCGGGGGGCAGTCGGAGGCCTCTAACTATGGCTACACCTTC	CASSLGGQSEASNYGYTF
15	.	once	TRBJ2-4	TRBV6-2/TRBV6-3	TGTGCCAGCAGTTACTGGCGGGCCTCCAAAAACATTCAGTACTTC	CASSYWRASKNIQYF
16	.	.	TRBJ2-5	TRBV7-6	TGTGCCAGCAAACAGAGGGCTGGAGGGAGCAAAGAGACCCAGTACTTC	CASKQRAGGSKETQYF
13	.	.	TRBJ2-3	TRBV12-3/TRBV12-4	TGTGCCAGCAGTTGGGACATCACAGATACGCAGTATTTT	CASSWDITDTQYF
15	TRBD1	.	TRBJ1-2	TRBV6-5	TGTGCCAGCAGCCGCGCGGGACAGGCGATCTATGGCTACACCTTC	CASSRAGQAIYGYTF
16	.	.	TRBJ2-2	TRBV4-2	TGTGCCAGCAGTCGGAGGGGAACAGGGGAGGTCGGGGAGCTGTTTTTT	CASSRRGTGEVGELFF
12	.	.	TRBJ1-1	TRBV30	TGTGCCTGGAGTGGGGGGCGGACTGAAGCTTTCTTT	CAWSGGRTEAFF
16	.	.	TRBJ1-3	TRBV7-9	TGTGCCAGCAGCCACCAACAAACAGGACCTGGAAACACCATATATTTT	CASSHQQTGPGNTIYF
15	.	.	TRBJ1-2	TRBV5-1	TGCGCCAGCAGCTTACAGACCGGGATCAACTATGGCTACACCTTC	CASSLQTGINYGYTF
12	.	.	TRBJ1-2	TRBV7-2	TGTGCCAGCAGCCTAACCACGTATGGCTACACCTTC	CASSLTTYGYTF
12	.	.	TRBJ1-4	TRBV12-3/TRBV12-4	TGTGCCAGCAGTTTGAATCGGGAAAAACTGTTTTTT	CASSLNREKLFF
17	.	.	TRBJ1-3	TRBV18	TGTGCCAGCTCACCTCTTCCGGGGGAGAGCTCTGGAAACACCATATATTTT	CASSPLPGESSGNTIYF
16	TRBD1	.	TRBJ1-1	TRBV5-1	TGTGCCAGCAGCTTGGAGGGGGCAGGGGTGAACCCTGAAGCTTTCTTT	CASSLEGAGVNPEAFF
13	.	.	TRBJ2-5	TRBV18	TGTGCCAGCTCACCACTGGGACAAAAGACCCAGTACTTC	CASSPLGQKTQYF
12	TRBD1	.	TRBJ1-1	TRBV11-2	TGTGCCAGCAGCTTAGGGGGACAGGAAGCTTTCTTT	CASSLGGQEAFF
16	TRBD1	.	TRBJ1-5	TRBV24-1	TGTGCCACCAGTGATGGGGGCAGGGGGGACAATCAGCCCCAGCATTTT	CATSDGGRGDNQPQHF
15	.	.	TRBJ1-6	TRBV6-4	TGTGCCAGCAGTGACTCGGGGGGTTATAATTCACCCCTCCACTTT	CASSDSGGYNSPLHF
12	TRBD1	.	TRBJ1-2	TRBV6-5	TGTGCCTATATGACAGGGGGTGTTGGCTACACCTTC	CAYMTGGVGYTF
15	.	.	TRBJ1-3	TRBV5-1	TGTGCCAGCAGCTTGGTGAGCGGATCTGGAAACACCATATATTTT	CASSLVSGSGNTIYF
13	.	.	TRBJ1-6	TRBV27	TGTGCCAGCAGTCTAAACCATAATTCACCCCTCCACTTT	CASSLNHNSPLHF
15	TRBD2	.	TRBJ2-5	TRBV6-5	TGTGCCAGCAGTTACGGGCTAGCGGGAGAAGAGACCCAGTACTTC	CASSYGLAGEETQYF
15	.	.	TRBJ1-5	TRBV6-6	TGTGCCAGCAGTTACTTGACAGAGGTTTCTCAGCCCCAGCATTTT	CASSYLTEVSQPQHF
10	.	.	TRBJ2-5	TRBV7-2	TGTGCCAGCCTTCAAGAGACCCAGTACTTC	CASLQETQYF
12	.	.	TRBJ1-2	TRBV29-1	TGCAGCGTTACTAAAGGGGTGGATGGCTACACCTTC	CSVTKGVDGYTF
13	.	.	TRBJ1-5	TRBV28	TGTGCCAGCAGCCGACAGGTTAATCAGCCCCAGCATTTT	CASSRQVNQPQHF
16	TRBD2	.	TRBJ2-2	TRBV11-3	TGTGCCAGCAGCTTAGGAGCCAGCGGGGGGGCCGGGGAGCTGTTTTTT	CASSLGASGGAGELFF